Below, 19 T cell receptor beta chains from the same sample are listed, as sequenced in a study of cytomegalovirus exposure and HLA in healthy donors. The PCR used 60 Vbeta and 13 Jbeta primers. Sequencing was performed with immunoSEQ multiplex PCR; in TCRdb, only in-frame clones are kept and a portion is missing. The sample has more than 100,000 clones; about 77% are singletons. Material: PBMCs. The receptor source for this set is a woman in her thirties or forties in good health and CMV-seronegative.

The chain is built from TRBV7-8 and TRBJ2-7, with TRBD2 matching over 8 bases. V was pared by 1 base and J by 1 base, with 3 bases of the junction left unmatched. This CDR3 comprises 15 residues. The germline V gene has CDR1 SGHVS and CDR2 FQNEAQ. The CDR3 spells CASSLGGTSSYEQYF. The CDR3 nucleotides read TGTGCCAGCAGCTTAGGGGGGACTAGTTCCTACGAGCAGTACTTC.

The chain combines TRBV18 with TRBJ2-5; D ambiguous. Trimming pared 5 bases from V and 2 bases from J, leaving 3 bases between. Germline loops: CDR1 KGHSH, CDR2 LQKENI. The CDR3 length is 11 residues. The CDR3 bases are TGTGCCAGCTCAGTACAAGAGACCCAGTACTTC. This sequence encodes CASSVQETQYF.

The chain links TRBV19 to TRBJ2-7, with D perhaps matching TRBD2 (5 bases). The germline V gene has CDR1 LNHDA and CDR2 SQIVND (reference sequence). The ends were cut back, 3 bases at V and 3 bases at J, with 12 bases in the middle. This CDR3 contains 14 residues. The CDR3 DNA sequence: TGTGCCAGTAGTATCGAGGGTCCGCTCTACGAGCAGTACTTC. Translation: CASSIEGPLYEQYF.

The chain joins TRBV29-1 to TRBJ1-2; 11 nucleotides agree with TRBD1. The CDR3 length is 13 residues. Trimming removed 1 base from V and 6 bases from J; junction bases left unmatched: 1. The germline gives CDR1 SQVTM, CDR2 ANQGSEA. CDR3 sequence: CSVEGTGGDGYTF. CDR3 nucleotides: TGCAGCGTTGAAGGGACAGGGGGCGATGGCTACACCTTC. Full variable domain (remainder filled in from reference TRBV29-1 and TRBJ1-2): SAVISQKPSRDICQRGTSLTIQCQVDSQVTMMFWYRQQPGQSLTLIATANQGSEATYESGFVIDKFPISRPNLTFSTLTVSNMSPEDSSIYLCSVEGTGGDGYTFGSGTRLTVV.

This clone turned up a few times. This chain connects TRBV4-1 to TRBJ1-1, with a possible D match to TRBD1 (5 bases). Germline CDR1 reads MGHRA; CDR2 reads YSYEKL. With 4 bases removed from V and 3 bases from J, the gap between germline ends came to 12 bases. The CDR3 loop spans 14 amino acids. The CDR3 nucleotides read TGCGCCAGCAGCCTCCGACAGAAGGACACTGAAGCTTTCTTT. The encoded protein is CASSLRQKDTEAFF.

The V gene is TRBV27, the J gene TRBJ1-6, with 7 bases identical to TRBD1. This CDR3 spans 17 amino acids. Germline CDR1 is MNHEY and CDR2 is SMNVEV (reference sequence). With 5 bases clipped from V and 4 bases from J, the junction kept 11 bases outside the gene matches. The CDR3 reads CASSTYRGEGYNSPLHF. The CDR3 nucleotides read TGTGCCAGCAGTACCTACAGGGGAGAAGGTTATAATTCACCCCTCCACTTT.

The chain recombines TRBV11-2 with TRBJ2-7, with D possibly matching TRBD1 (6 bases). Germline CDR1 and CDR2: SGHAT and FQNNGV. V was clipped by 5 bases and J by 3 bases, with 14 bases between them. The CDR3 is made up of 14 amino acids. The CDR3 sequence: CASSPVTGYYEQYF. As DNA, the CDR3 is TGTGCCAGCAGCCCGGTCACAGGGTACTACGAGCAGTACTTC.

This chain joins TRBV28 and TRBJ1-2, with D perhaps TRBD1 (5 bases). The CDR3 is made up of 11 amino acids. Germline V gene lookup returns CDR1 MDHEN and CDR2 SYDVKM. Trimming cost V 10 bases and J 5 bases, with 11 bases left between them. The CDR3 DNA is TGTGCCACTTCCAGGGAATATGGCTACACCTTC. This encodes CATSREYGYTF.

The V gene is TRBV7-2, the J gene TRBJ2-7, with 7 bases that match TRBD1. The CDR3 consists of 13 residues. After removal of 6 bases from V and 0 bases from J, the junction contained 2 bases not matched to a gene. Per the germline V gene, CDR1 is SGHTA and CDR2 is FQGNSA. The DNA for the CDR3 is TGTGCCAGCAGTCGGGACAGCTCCTACGAGCAGTACTTC. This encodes CASSRDSSYEQYF.

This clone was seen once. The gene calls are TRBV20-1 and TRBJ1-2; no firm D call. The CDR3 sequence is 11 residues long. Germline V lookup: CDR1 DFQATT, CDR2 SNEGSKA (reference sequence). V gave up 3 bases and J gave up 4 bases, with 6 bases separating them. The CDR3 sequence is CSASGGYGYTF. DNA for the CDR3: TGCAGTGCTAGTGGCGGCTATGGCTACACCTTC.

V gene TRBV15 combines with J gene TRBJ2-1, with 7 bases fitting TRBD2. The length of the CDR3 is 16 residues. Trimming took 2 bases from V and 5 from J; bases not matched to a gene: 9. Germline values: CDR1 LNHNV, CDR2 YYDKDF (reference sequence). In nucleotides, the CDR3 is TGTGCCACCAGCAGACCCCCTCGGGGGGTGGACAATGAGCAGTTCTTC. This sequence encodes CATSRPPRGVDNEQFF.

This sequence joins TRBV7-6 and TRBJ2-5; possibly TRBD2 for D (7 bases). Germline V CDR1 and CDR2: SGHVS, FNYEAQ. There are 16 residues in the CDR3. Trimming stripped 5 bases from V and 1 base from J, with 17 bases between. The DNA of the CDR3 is TGTGCCAGCAGCCACCCTAGGGGGGGGCCCCAAGAGACCCAGTACTTC. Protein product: CASSHPRGGPQETQYF.

The CDR3 DNA reads as TGTGCCAGCAGCTTAAACAGACCCGAAGCTTTCTTT. Its translation is CASSLNRPEAFF. The rearrangement joins TRBV7-9 to TRBJ1-1, with no clear D. The ends were cut back, 2 bases at V and 8 bases at J, with 9 bases in the middle. Germline CDR1 is SEHNR and CDR2 is FQNEAQ (reference sequence). CDR3 length: 12 amino acids.

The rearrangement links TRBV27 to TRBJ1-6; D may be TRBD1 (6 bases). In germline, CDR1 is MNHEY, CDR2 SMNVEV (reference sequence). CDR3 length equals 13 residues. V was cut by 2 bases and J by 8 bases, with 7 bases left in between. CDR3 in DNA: TGTGCCAGCAGTTTAAAGGGGGATTCACCCCTCCACTTT. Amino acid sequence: CASSLKGDSPLHF.

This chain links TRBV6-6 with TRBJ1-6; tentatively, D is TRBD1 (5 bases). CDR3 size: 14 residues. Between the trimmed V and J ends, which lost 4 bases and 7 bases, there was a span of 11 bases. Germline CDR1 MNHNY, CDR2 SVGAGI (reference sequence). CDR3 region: CASSSRTSNSPLHF. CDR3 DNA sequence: TGTGCCAGCAGTTCGAGGACAAGCAATTCACCCCTCCACTTT.

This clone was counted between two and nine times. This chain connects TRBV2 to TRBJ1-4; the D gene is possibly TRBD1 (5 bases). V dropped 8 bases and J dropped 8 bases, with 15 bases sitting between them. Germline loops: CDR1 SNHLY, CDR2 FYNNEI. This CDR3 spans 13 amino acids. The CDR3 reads CASALGGGEKLFF. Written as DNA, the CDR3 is TGTGCCAGCGCCCTGGGGGGTGGCGAAAAACTGTTTTTT.

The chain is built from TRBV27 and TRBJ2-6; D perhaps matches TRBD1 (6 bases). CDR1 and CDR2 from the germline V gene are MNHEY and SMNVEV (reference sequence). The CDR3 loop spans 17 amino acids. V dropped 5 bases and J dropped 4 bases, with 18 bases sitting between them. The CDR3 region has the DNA TGTGCCAGCAGTAGGGGGTTCGGGACCTCCGGGGCCAACGTCCTGACTTTC. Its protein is CASSRGFGTSGANVLTF. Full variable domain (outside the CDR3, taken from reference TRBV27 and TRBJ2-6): EAQVTQNPRYLITVTGKKLTVTCSQNMNHEYMSWYRQDPGLGLRQIYYSMNVEVTDKGDVPEGYKVSRKEKRNFPLILESPSPNQTSLYFCASSRGFGTSGANVLTFGAGSRLTVL.

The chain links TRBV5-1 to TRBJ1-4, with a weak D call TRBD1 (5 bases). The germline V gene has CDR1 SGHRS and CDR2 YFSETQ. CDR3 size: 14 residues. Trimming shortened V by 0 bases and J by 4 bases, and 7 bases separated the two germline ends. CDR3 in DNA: TGCGCCAGCAGCTTGGGACAGCATAATGAAAAACTGTTTTTT. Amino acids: CASSLGQHNEKLFF. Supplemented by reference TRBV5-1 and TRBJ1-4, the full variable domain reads KAGVTQTPRYLIKTRGQQVTLSCSPISGHRSVSWYQQTPGQGLQFLFEYFSETQRNKGNFPGRFSGRQFSNSRSEMNVSTLELGDSALYLCASSLGQHNEKLFFGSGTQLSVL.

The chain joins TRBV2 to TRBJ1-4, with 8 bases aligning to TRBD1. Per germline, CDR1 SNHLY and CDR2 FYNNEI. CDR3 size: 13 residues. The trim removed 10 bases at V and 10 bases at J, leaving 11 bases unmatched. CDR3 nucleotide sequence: TGTGCCACCGGACAGGGAGAACGCGGAAAACTGTTTTTT. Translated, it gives CATGQGERGKLFF.